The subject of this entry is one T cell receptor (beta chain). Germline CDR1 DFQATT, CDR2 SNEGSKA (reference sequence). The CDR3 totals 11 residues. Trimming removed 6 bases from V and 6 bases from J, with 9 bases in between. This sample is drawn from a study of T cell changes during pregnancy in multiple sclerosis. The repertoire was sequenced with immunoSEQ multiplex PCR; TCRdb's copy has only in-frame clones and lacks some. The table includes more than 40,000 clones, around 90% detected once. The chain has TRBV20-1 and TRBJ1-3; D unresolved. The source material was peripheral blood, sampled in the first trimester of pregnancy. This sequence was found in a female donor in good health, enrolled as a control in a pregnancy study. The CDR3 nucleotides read TGCAGTGCCAGACTTGTAAACACCATATATTTT. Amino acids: CSARLVNTIYF.